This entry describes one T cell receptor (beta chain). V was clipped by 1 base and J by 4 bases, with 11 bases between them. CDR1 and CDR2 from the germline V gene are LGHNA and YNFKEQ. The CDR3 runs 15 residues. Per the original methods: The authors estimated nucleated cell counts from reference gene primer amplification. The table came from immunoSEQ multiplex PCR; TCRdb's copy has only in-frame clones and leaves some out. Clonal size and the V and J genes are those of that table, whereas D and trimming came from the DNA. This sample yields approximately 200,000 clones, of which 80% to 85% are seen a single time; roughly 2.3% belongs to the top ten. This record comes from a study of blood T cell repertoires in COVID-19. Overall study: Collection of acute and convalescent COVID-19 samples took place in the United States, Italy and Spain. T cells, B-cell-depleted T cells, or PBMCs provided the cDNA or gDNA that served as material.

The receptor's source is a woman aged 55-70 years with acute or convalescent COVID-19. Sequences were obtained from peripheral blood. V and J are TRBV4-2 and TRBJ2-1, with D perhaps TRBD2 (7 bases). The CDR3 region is CASSQGGGLYNEQFF. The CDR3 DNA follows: TGTGCCAGCAGCCAAGGGGGGGGCCTATACAATGAGCAGTTCTTC.